This T cell receptor (beta chain) was retrieved from a study of blood T cell repertoires in COVID-19. Study at large: Sources were T cells, B-cell-depleted T cells, or PBMCs; the material itself was cDNA or gDNA.

This CDR3 has 12 residues. Germline values: CDR1 LNHDA, CDR2 SQIVND (reference sequence). Losses at the gene ends were 6 bases for V and 7 bases for J; bases not matched to a gene: 2. Per the original methods: Reference gene primer amplification in the assay estimated nucleated cell counts. Only in-frame clones appear in the TCRdb table, and some are missing; sequencing was by immunoSEQ multiplex PCR. V, J and clone size are taken as reported in that table, and D and trimming were inferred from the DNA itself. The top ten hold 1.5% to 1.9% of the sample, which has 170,000 or so clones, around 83% seen once.

The chain has TRBV19 and TRBJ1-2, with 10 positions matching TRBD1. The sequence derives from a human donor in a cohort sampled during active COVID-19. What was sequenced was peripheral blood. CDR3 protein: CASSWTGGGYTF. CDR3 nucleotide sequence: TGTGCCAGTAGCTGGACAGGGGGTGGCTACACCTTC.